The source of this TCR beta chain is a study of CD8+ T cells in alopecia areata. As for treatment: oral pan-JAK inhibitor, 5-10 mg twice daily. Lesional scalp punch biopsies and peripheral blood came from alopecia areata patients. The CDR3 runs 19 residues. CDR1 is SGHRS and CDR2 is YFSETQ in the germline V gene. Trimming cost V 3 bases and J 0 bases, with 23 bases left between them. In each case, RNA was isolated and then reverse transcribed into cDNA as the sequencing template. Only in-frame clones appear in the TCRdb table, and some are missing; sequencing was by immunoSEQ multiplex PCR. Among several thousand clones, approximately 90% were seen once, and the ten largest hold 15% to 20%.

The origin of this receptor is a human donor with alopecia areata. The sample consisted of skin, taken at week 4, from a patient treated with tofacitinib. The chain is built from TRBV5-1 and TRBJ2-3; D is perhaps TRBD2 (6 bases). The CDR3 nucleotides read TGCGCCAGCAGCTGGAACCCTCTCGGGGCGGGGCTCAGCACAGATACGCAGTATTTT. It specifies CASSWNPLGAGLSTDTQYF.